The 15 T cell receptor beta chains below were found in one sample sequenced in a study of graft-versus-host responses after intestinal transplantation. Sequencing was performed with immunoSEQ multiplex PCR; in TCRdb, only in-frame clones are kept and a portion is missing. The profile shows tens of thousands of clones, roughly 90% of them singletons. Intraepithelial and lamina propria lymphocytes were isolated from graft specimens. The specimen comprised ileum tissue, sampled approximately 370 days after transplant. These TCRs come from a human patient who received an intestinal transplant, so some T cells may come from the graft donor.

The CDR3: CASSSTSGGLVEQYF. The CDR3 nucleotides are TGTGCCAGTAGTTCAACTAGCGGGGGATTGGTCGAGCAGTACTTC. The chain combines TRBV19 with TRBJ2-7; 11 bases fit TRBD2. The CDR3 contains 15 residues. The V segment lost 5 bases and the J segment 6 bases; nucleotides outside the gene matches: 9. The V gene's germline CDR1 is LNHDA and CDR2 SQIVND (reference sequence).

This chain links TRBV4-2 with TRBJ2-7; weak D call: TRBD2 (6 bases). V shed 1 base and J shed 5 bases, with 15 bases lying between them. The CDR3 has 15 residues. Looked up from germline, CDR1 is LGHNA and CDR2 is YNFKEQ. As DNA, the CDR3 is TGTGCCAGCAGCCAAGGGACGGGAGAAGGGGACGAGCAGTACTTC. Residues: CASSQGTGEGDEQYF.

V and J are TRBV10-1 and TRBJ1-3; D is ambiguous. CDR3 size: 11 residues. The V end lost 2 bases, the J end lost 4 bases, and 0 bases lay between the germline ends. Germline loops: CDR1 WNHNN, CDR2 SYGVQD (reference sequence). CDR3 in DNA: TGCGCCAGCAGTGAGGGAAACACCATATATTTT. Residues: CASSEGNTIYF.

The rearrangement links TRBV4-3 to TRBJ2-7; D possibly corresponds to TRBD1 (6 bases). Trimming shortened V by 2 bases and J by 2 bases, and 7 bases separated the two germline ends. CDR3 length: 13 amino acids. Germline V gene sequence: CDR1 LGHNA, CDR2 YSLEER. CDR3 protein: CASSQWDTYEQYF. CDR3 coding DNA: TGCGCCAGCAGCCAATGGGACACCTACGAGCAGTACTTC.

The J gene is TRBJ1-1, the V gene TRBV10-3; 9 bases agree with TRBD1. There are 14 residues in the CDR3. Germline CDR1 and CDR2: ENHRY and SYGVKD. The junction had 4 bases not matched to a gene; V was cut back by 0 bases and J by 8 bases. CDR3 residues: CAISESPQGAEAFF. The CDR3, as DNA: TGTGCCATCAGTGAGTCCCCACAGGGGGCGGAAGCTTTCTTT.

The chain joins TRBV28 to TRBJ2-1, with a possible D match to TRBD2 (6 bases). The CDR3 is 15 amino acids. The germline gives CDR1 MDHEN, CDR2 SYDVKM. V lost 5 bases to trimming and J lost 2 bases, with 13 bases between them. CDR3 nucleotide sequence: TGTGCCAGCAGTCTCTTAGCGGAGACCTACAATGAGCAGTTCTTC. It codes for CASSLLAETYNEQFF.

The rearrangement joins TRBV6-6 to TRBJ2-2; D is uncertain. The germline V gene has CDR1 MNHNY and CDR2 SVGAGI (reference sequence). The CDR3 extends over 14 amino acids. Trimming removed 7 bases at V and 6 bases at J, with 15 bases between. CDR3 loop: CASKGLVKAGELFF. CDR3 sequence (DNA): TGTGCCAGCAAAGGGCTAGTAAAGGCCGGGGAGCTGTTTTTT.

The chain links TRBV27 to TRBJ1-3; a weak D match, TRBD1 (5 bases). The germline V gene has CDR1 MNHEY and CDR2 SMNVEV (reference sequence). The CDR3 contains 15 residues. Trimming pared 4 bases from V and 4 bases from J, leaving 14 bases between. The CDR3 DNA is TGTGCCAGCAGTTCCACAGGAAAAGGGGGAAACACCATATATTTT. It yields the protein CASSSTGKGGNTIYF.

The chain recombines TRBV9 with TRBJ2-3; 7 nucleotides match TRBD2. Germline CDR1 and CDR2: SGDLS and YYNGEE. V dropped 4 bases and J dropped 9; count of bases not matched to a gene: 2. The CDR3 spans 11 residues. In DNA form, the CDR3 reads TGTGCCAGCAGCCGGGGGGACACGCAGTATTTT. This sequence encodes CASSRGDTQYF.

The CDR3 protein is CASSVGQENSPLHF. The CDR3 DNA is TGCGCCAGCAGCGTGGGACAGGAGAATTCACCCCTCCACTTT. The chain has TRBV5-1 and TRBJ1-6; 8 bases agree with TRBD1. After removal of 4 bases from V and 7 bases from J, the junction contained 4 bases not matched to a gene. CDR3 length equals 14 residues. Per germline, CDR1 SGHRS and CDR2 YFSETQ.

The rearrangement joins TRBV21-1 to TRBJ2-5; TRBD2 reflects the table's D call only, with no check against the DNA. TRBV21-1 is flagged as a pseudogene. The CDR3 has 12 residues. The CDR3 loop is CASSLREETQYF. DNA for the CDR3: TGTGCCAGCAGCTTAAGGGAGGAGACCCAGTACTTC.

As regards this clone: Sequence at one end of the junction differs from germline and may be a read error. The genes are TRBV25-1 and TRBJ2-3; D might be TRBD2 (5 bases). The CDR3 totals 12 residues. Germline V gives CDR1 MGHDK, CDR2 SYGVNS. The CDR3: CASSEVMGVELF. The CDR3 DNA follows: TGTGCCAGCAGTGAGGTAATGGGAGTCGAGCTTTTT.

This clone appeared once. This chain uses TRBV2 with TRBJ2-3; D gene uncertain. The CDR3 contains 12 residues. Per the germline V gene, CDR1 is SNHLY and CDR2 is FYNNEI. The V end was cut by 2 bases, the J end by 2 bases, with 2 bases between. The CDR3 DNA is TGTGCCAGCAGTGAAACCACAGATACGCAGTATTTT. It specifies CASSETTDTQYF. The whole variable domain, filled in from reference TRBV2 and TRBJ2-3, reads EPEVTQTPSHQVTQMGQEVILRCVPISNHLYFYWYRQILGQKVEFLVSFYNNEISEKSEIFDDQFSVERPDGSNFTLKIRSTKLEDSAMYFCASSETTDTQYFGPGTRLTVL.

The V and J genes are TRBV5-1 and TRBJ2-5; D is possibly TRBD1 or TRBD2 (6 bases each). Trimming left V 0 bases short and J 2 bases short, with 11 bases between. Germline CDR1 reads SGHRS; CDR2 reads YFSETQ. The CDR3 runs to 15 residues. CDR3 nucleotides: TGCGCCAGCAGCTTGGGAGGGGGGTTACAAGAGACCCAGTACTTC. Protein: CASSLGGGLQETQYF. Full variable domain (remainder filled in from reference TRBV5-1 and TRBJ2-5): KAGVTQTPRYLIKTRGQQVTLSCSPISGHRSVSWYQQTPGQGLQFLFEYFSETQRNKGNFPGRFSGRQFSNSRSEMNVSTLELGDSALYLCASSLGGGLQETQYFGPGTRLLVL.

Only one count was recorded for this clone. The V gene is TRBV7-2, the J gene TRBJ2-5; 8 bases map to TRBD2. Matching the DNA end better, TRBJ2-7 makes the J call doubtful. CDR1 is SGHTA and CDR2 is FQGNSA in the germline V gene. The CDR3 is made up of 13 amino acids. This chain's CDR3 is CASSLDREGEQYF. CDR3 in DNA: TGTGCCAGCAGCTTAGATCGGGAGGGCGAGCAGTACTTC.